What follows describes a single T cell receptor (beta chain). Here immunoSEQ multiplex PCR was the method, and the copy in TCRdb shows in-frame clones only, minus some. The table includes some 120,000 clones, approximately 87% detected once. This entry belongs to a study of blood T cell repertoires in COVID-19. Across the whole study: Nucleic acid was either cDNA or gDNA, and it came from T cells, B-cell-depleted T cells, or PBMCs.

The sequence was obtained from a man under 40 with acute or convalescent COVID-19. The sample consisted of peripheral blood.

This CDR3 is CASSRDRRNTGELFF. CDR3 bases: TGTGCCAGCAGTCGCGACAGGAGGAACACCGGGGAGCTGTTTTTT. The chain recombines TRBV13 with TRBJ2-2; tentative D call: TRBD1 (6 bases). This CDR3 spans 15 amino acids. CDR1 and CDR2 from the germline V gene are PRHDT and FYEKMQ (reference sequence). Trimming pared 6 bases from V and 1 base from J, leaving 12 bases between. Variable domain in full (rest from reference TRBV13 and TRBJ2-2): AAGVIQSPRHLIKEKRETATLKCYPIPRHDTVYWYQQGPGQDPQFLISFYEKMQSDKGSIPDRFSAQQFSDYHSELNMSSLELGDSALYFCASSRDRRNTGELFFGEGSRLTVL.